This is a list of T cell receptor beta chains from one sample in a study of Graves' ophthalmopathy and Graves' hyperthyroidism. TCRdb redid the calling of the multiplex PCR reads with MiXCR, one entry per CDR3 protein. The sample records hundreds of thousands of distinct CDR3 sequences, 20% to 25% being singletons. Sequencing input: peripheral blood. These receptors all stem from a woman in her 50s with Graves' ophthalmopathy. Each CDR3 is given with its conserved first and last residue. The D gene is left open where the match is weak. Size tells how often a clone was seen (once, few, many) or the class of an expanded clone, and some rows leave it out.

v_call: TRBV12-3/TRBV12-4; clone_size: many; j_call: TRBJ2-7; d_call: TRBD2; cdr3_nt: TGTGCCAGCAAAACAGCGGGAACCTACGAGCAGTACTTC; cdr3_aa: CASKTAGTYEQYF
v_call: TRBV12-3/TRBV12-4; clone_size: few; j_call: TRBJ2-7; d_call: TRBD2; cdr3_nt: TGTGCCAGCAGTTCAGGACTAGCGGCCTCCTACGAGCAGTACTTC; cdr3_aa: CASSSGLAASYEQYF
v_call: TRBV4-1; clone_size: .; j_call: TRBJ1-5; d_call: .; cdr3_nt: TGCGCCAGCAGCCAAGAAGGGGGGGCCAGGGCGAGCAATCAGCCCCAGCATTTT; cdr3_aa: CASSQEGGARASNQPQHF
v_call: TRBV19; clone_size: many; j_call: TRBJ1-5; d_call: .; cdr3_nt: TGTGCCAGTAGTATTTTTGCCAGTAGCAATCAGCCCCAGCATTTT; cdr3_aa: CASSIFASSNQPQHF
v_call: TRBV11-2; clone_size: few; j_call: TRBJ2-7; d_call: TRBD2; cdr3_nt: TGTGCCAGCAGCTTAGGACAACTAGCGGGAGGGCTATCCCCGTACGAGCAGTACTTC; cdr3_aa: CASSLGQLAGGLSPYEQYF
v_call: TRBV28; clone_size: .; j_call: TRBJ2-5; d_call: TRBD1; cdr3_nt: TGTGCCAGCAGTTTATTACAGGGGGCCGGGGAGACCCAGTACTTC; cdr3_aa: CASSLLQGAGETQYF
v_call: TRBV25-1; clone_size: many; j_call: TRBJ2-7; d_call: .; cdr3_nt: TGTGCCAGCAGTAACAGGGTCTACGAGCAGTACTTC; cdr3_aa: CASSNRVYEQYF
v_call: TRBV7-2; clone_size: many; j_call: TRBJ2-5; d_call: .; cdr3_nt: TGTGCCAGCAGCTTAGTAGCTAGTCGGGTGGAGACCCAGTACTTC; cdr3_aa: CASSLVASRVETQYF
v_call: TRBV5-8; clone_size: many; j_call: TRBJ2-4; d_call: TRBD1; cdr3_nt: TGTGCCAGCAGCTTGACAGGGGAGTCGAACATTCAGTACTTC; cdr3_aa: CASSLTGESNIQYF
v_call: TRBV19; clone_size: many; j_call: TRBJ1-6; d_call: .; cdr3_nt: TGTGCCAGTAGTATAGGTTGGACTGGTTCACCCCTCCACTTT; cdr3_aa: CASSIGWTGSPLHF
v_call: TRBV9; clone_size: many; j_call: TRBJ1-1; d_call: TRBD1; cdr3_nt: TGTGCCAGCAGCGTAGCTGGGGACAGGGTCGCTTTCTTT; cdr3_aa: CASSVAGDRVAFF
v_call: TRBV12-3/TRBV12-4; clone_size: .; j_call: TRBJ2-7; d_call: TRBD2; cdr3_nt: TGTGCCAGCAGTTTAGATGGGGGGGGAAGCGACGAGCAGTACTTC; cdr3_aa: CASSLDGGGSDEQYF
v_call: TRBV12-3/TRBV12-4; clone_size: many; j_call: TRBJ1-2; d_call: .; cdr3_nt: TGTGCCAGCAGTTTTCTTGGGCCCGAAGGGGGCTACACCTTC; cdr3_aa: CASSFLGPEGGYTF
v_call: TRBV24-1; clone_size: many; j_call: TRBJ2-7; d_call: TRBD1; cdr3_nt: TGTGCCACCAGTGATGGAGGACAGGGATCCTACGAGCAGTACTTC; cdr3_aa: CATSDGGQGSYEQYF
v_call: TRBV10-3; clone_size: many; j_call: TRBJ2-7; d_call: .; cdr3_nt: TGTGCCATCAGTGATATGGGGGATTACGAGCAGTACTTC; cdr3_aa: CAISDMGDYEQYF
v_call: TRBV4-2; clone_size: many; j_call: TRBJ2-5; d_call: .; cdr3_nt: TGTGCCAGCAGCCCCGCGGGCGGTGAGACCCAGTACTTC; cdr3_aa: CASSPAGGETQYF
v_call: TRBV6-1; clone_size: many; j_call: TRBJ1-2; d_call: .; cdr3_nt: TGTGCCAGCAGCGACGGGGGTGGAGGCTACACCTTC; cdr3_aa: CASSDGGGGYTF
v_call: TRBV30; clone_size: many; j_call: TRBJ2-4; d_call: .; cdr3_nt: .; cdr3_aa: CAWSVGWGSSLYF
v_call: TRBV20-1; clone_size: many; j_call: TRBJ1-5; d_call: .; cdr3_nt: TGCAGCGCTGGGGGGGGCGCATCTCAGCCCCAGCATTTT; cdr3_aa: CSAGGGASQPQHF
v_call: TRBV6-5; clone_size: .; j_call: TRBJ1-6; d_call: .; cdr3_nt: TGTGCCAGCAGTTCAAAGGCCGGAGGGCTAAATAATTCACCCCTCCACTTT; cdr3_aa: CASSSKAGGLNNSPLHF
v_call: TRBV19; clone_size: many; j_call: TRBJ1-5; d_call: .; cdr3_nt: TGTGCCAGTAGTTCGGCCTACCTAGGGAATCAGCCCCAGCATTTT; cdr3_aa: CASSSAYLGNQPQHF
v_call: TRBV9; clone_size: many; j_call: TRBJ2-5; d_call: TRBD1; cdr3_nt: TGTGCCAGCAGCAGTAATACAGGGGCCCAAGAGACCCAGTACTTC; cdr3_aa: CASSSNTGAQETQYF
v_call: TRBV24-1; clone_size: .; j_call: TRBJ1-2; d_call: TRBD1; cdr3_nt: TGTGCCACCATGGGGACAGGGGTCGGCTACACCTTC; cdr3_aa: CATMGTGVGYTF
v_call: TRBV18; clone_size: many; j_call: TRBJ2-2; d_call: .; cdr3_nt: TGTGCCAGCTCACCACGGCGCAACCCATCCGGGGAGCTGTTTTTT; cdr3_aa: CASSPRRNPSGELFF
v_call: TRBV30; clone_size: many; j_call: TRBJ1-6; d_call: .; cdr3_nt: TGTGCCTGGCCGGGGTCATGGAATTCACCCCTCCACTTT; cdr3_aa: CAWPGSWNSPLHF
v_call: TRBV4-2; clone_size: .; j_call: TRBJ2-5; d_call: TRBD1; cdr3_nt: TGTGCCAGCAGCCAAGTGTGGGGACAGGGGGCTTTCCAAGAGACCCAGTACTTC; cdr3_aa: CASSQVWGQGAFQETQYF
v_call: TRBV6-1; clone_size: many; j_call: TRBJ2-4; d_call: .; cdr3_nt: TGTGCCAGCAGTGCGGCGGGACGTAAAAACATTCAGTACTTC; cdr3_aa: CASSAAGRKNIQYF
v_call: TRBV12-3/TRBV12-4; clone_size: few; j_call: TRBJ1-1; d_call: .; cdr3_nt: TGTGCCAGCAGCAAGACACCGGGCGGCACTGAAGCTTTCTTT; cdr3_aa: CASSKTPGGTEAFF
v_call: TRBV28; clone_size: many; j_call: TRBJ2-7; d_call: .; cdr3_nt: TGTGCCAGCAGTCAACCCCAGGGGATCGACGAGCAGTACTTC; cdr3_aa: CASSQPQGIDEQYF
v_call: TRBV6-1; clone_size: many; j_call: TRBJ2-4; d_call: .; cdr3_nt: TGTGCCAGCAGTCCGACTGCCACCAAAAACATTCAGTACTTC; cdr3_aa: CASSPTATKNIQYF
v_call: TRBV6-5; clone_size: many; j_call: TRBJ1-2; d_call: .; cdr3_nt: TGTGCCAGCAGGGGCAGGGACTATGGCTACACCTTC; cdr3_aa: CASRGRDYGYTF
v_call: TRBV29-1; clone_size: many; j_call: TRBJ2-5; d_call: .; cdr3_nt: TGCAGCGCTGACCGGGACACCGGAAAGACCCAGTACTTC; cdr3_aa: CSADRDTGKTQYF
v_call: TRBV20-1; clone_size: .; j_call: TRBJ2-5; d_call: TRBD1; cdr3_nt: TGCAGTGCAGCAGACAGGGGCAAAGAGACCCAGTACTTC; cdr3_aa: CSAADRGKETQYF
v_call: TRBV24-1; clone_size: many; j_call: TRBJ2-7; d_call: .; cdr3_nt: TGTGCCACCAGTGATTTCAGCGGAGTTAGGTACTTC; cdr3_aa: CATSDFSGVRYF
v_call: TRBV15; clone_size: .; j_call: TRBJ2-7; d_call: .; cdr3_nt: TGTGCCACCAGCAGAGATTCCAGGGGCAGCATCATCTACGAGCAGTACTTC; cdr3_aa: CATSRDSRGSIIYEQYF
v_call: TRBV11-2; clone_size: many; j_call: TRBJ1-2; d_call: TRBD1; cdr3_nt: TGTGCCAGCAGCGCAGGGGGTTATGGCTACACCTTC; cdr3_aa: CASSAGGYGYTF
v_call: TRBV6-2/TRBV6-3; clone_size: many; j_call: TRBJ2-7; d_call: TRBD2; cdr3_nt: TGTGCCAGCAGTTACCCACTTAGCGGGAGTCCCTCCTACGAGCAGTACTTC; cdr3_aa: CASSYPLSGSPSYEQYF
v_call: TRBV12-3/TRBV12-4; clone_size: once; j_call: TRBJ2-7; d_call: .; cdr3_nt: TGTGCCAGCAGACCTCCTGGGGCCTACGAGCAGTACTTC; cdr3_aa: CASRPPGAYEQYF
v_call: TRBV20-1; clone_size: many; j_call: TRBJ1-6; d_call: TRBD1; cdr3_nt: TGCAGTGCTAGGGCCGGGACAGAGCGTTCACCCCTCCACTTT; cdr3_aa: CSARAGTERSPLHF
v_call: TRBV12-3/TRBV12-4; clone_size: many; j_call: TRBJ1-5; d_call: .; cdr3_nt: TGTGCCAGCAGCCTTGGGGGCTTCAATCAGCCCCAGCATTTT; cdr3_aa: CASSLGGFNQPQHF